The sample holds a few counts of the clone carrying this T cell receptor beta chain. The antigen is unknown. The data were taken from a study of T cells in Graves' hyperthyroidism and ophthalmopathy. Findings and caveats of the study: In simple terms, a model built on 13 V-J features told ophthalmopathy apart from stable hyperthyroidism.

Germline V gene sequence: CDR1 LGHNT, CDR2 FRNRAP. The V segment lost 1 base and the J segment 6 bases; nucleotides outside the gene matches: 6. The CDR3 sequence is 14 residues long. RNA transcripts were the template for amplifying TCR beta CDR3 regions. The TCR CDR3 first-round RT-PCR relied on the HTBI primer set. TCRdb fed the multiplex PCR reads into MiXCR, producing one record per CDR3 protein. The sample includes 300,000 to 450,000 distinct CDR3 sequences, roughly 13% seen only once; the top ten take roughly 20%. Specimen: blood. The V call is TRBV12-5, the J call TRBJ2-7; 7 bases match TRBD1. The receptor was isolated from a man aged 25-45 years with Graves' hyperthyroidism that later progressed to Graves' ophthalmopathy. The CDR3 DNA reads TGTGCTAGTGGTTTGGGACAGGGTTATTTCGAGCAGTACTTC. It specifies CASGLGQGYFEQYF. Drawing the rest from reference TRBV12-5 and TRBJ2-7, the complete variable domain is DARVTQTPRHKVTEMGQEVTMRCQPILGHNTVFWYRQTMMQGLELLAYFRNRAPLDDSGMPKDRFSAEMPDATLATLKIQPSEPRDSAVYFCASGLGQGYFEQYFGPGTRLTVT.